Listed below are T cell receptor beta chains from one sample, sequenced in a study of T-cell reconstitution after alpha-beta-depleted transplantation in children. TCRdb itself ran the PCR reads through MiXCR, one entry per CDR3 protein. Counted here are approximately 350,000 distinct CDR3 sequences, around 15% occurring once; the ten biggest clones make up around two fifths. The sequencing used PBMCs, mostly from graft donor cells, collected 360 days after TCRalphabeta/CD19-depleted stem cell transplant. The source is a male patient under 10 years old who had a stem cell transplant for acute lymphoblastic leukemia, so the T cells may come from the graft donor. The CDR3 runs from the conserved cysteine through the conserved F or W. D genes are given only for firm matches. The size entry is marked missing in some rows and otherwise reads once, few, many or a size class.

clone size | D gene | J gene | V gene | CDR3 protein | CDR3 DNA
NA | TRBD1 | TRBJ2-3 | TRBV10-1 | CASSGQVSGDTQYF | TGCGCCAGCTCCGGACAGGTATCGGGAGATACGCAGTATTTT
NA | NA | TRBJ2-4 | TRBV20-1 | CSARDPSRGNIQYF | TGCAGTGCTAGAGATCCTTCCAGGGGAAACATTCAGTACTTC
few | TRBD2 | TRBJ2-5 | TRBV7-2 | CAETAGGREETQYF | TGTGCAGAAACGGCGGGAGGGCGTGAGGAGACCCAGTACTTC
NA | TRBD2 | TRBJ2-5 | TRBV20-1 | CSAPPLAGAEETQYF | TGCAGTGCTCCTCCTTTAGCGGGAGCGGAAGAGACCCAGTACTTC
many | NA | TRBJ2-7 | TRBV20-1 | CSAIPVGRRFYEQYF | TGCAGTGCTATCCCGGTCGGACGTCGCTTCTACGAGCAGTACTTC
NA | TRBD2 | TRBJ2-1 | TRBV4-1 | CASSQEGTSGSGNEQFF | TGCGCCAGCAGCCAAGAGGGGACTAGCGGGAGTGGGAATGAGCAGTTCTTC
NA | TRBD2 | TRBJ2-1 | TRBV28 | CASSSASGRAYNEQFF | TGTGCCAGCAGCTCCGCTAGCGGGAGGGCCTACAATGAGCAGTTCTTC
few | NA | TRBJ2-2 | TRBV5-1 | CASSLWDTGELFF | TGCGCCAGCAGCTTGTGGGACACCGGGGAGCTGTTTTTT
many | NA | TRBJ2-1 | TRBV5-4 | CASSSPGLGSYNEQFF | TGTGCCAGCAGCTCGCCGGGACTGGGGTCCTACAATGAGCAGTTCTTC
NA | TRBD2 | TRBJ2-7 | TRBV6-2/TRBV6-3 | CASRSHLMGTSGGSYEQYF | TGTGCCAGCAGGTCCCATCTCATGGGGACTAGCGGGGGTTCCTACGAGCAGTACTTC
few | TRBD1 | TRBJ1-2 | TRBV18 | CASSSGTGGTTRYGYTF | TGTGCCAGCTCATCCGGGACAGGGGGGACCACTCGCTATGGCTACACCTTC
NA | TRBD2 | TRBJ2-7 | TRBV5-6 | CASSSPAVKLAGLEEQYF | TGTGCCAGCAGCTCCCCGGCGGTTAAGTTAGCGGGATTGGAAGAGCAGTACTTC
many | TRBD2 | TRBJ2-2 | TRBV12-3/TRBV12-4 | CATSLAGGTGELFF | TGTGCGACTTCCCTAGCGGGAGGGACCGGGGAGCTGTTTTTT
NA | TRBD1 | TRBJ2-7 | TRBV29-1 | CSVSPLTGASEQYF | TGCAGCGTTTCCCCCCTGACAGGGGCAAGCGAGCAGTACTTC
few | NA | TRBJ2-3 | TRBV28 | CASSFPVPPLGAKGQNTDTQYF | TGTGCCAGCAGTTTCCCTGTCCCCCCCCTTGGGGCGAAGGGGCAAAACACAGATACGCAGTATTTT
few | NA | TRBJ2-1 | TRBV30 | CAWSVGPPQGSYNEQFF | TGTGCCTGGAGTGTAGGTCCCCCTCAGGGCTCCTACAATGAGCAGTTCTTC
many | NA | TRBJ2-2 | TRBV12-3/TRBV12-4 | CASSLGRLPNTGELFF | TGTGCCAGCAGTTTAGGACGTCTACCGAACACCGGGGAGCTGTTTTTT
many | NA | TRBJ1-5 | TRBV6-5 | CASRRGYDQPQHF | TGTGCCAGCAGGAGGGGGTATGATCAGCCCCAGCATTTT
NA | TRBD2 | TRBJ2-1 | TRBV28 | CASRTSGHNEQFF | TGTGCCAGCAGGACTAGCGGCCACAATGAGCAGTTCTTC
many | NA | TRBJ1-4 | TRBV5-1 | CASSSSWRENEKLFF | TGCGCCAGCAGCTCCTCGTGGCGAGAGAATGAAAAACTGTTTTTT
many | TRBD1 | TRBJ2-1 | TRBV29-1 | CSASKTGGENNEQFF | TGCAGCGCATCCAAGACAGGGGGGGAGAACAATGAGCAGTTCTTC
NA | NA | TRBJ2-5 | TRBV7-8 | CASSFFSGDQETQYF | TGTGCCAGCAGCTTTTTTTCCGGCGATCAAGAGACCCAGTACTTC
few | NA | TRBJ1-1 | TRBV5-1 | CASSLGSGGRPGAFF | TGCGCCAGCAGCTTGGGGAGCGGGGGGCGGCCAGGAGCTTTCTTT
NA | TRBD1 | TRBJ2-1 | TRBV12-3/TRBV12-4 | CASSLLYAGTGSYNEQFF | TGTGCCAGCAGTTTACTATACGCCGGGACAGGGTCCTACAATGAGCAGTTCTTC
NA | NA | TRBJ1-5 | TRBV12-3/TRBV12-4 | CASSLVGARPQHF | TGTGCCAGCAGTCTCGTAGGCGCAAGGCCCCAGCATTTT
many | TRBD1 | TRBJ2-7 | TRBV5-6 | CASSLEAGGTYEQYF | TGTGCCAGCAGCTTGGAGGCAGGGGGCACCTACGAGCAGTACTTC
NA | TRBD1 | TRBJ1-5 | TRBV20-1 | CSARATPGQGYSGNQPQHF | TGCAGTGCTAGAGCAACTCCGGGACAGGGGTATAGTGGCAATCAGCCCCAGCATTTT
few | NA | TRBJ2-1 | TRBV7-3 | CASSLHHRETKRYGNEQFF | TGTGCCAGCAGTCTCCATCACAGGGAAACTAAGCGTTATGGAAATGAGCAGTTCTTC
few | TRBD1 | TRBJ2-7 | TRBV10-3 | CATGTGRTEQYF | TGTGCCACCGGGACAGGGCGGACCGAGCAGTACTTC
few | NA | TRBJ1-1 | TRBV12-3/TRBV12-4 | CASSLGSGSTEAFF | TGTGCCAGCAGTTTAGGTTCAGGAAGCACTGAAGCTTTCTTT
NA | TRBD1 | TRBJ1-2 | TRBV4-1 | CASSQEGAGGYGYTF | TGCGCCAGCAGCCAAGAGGGGGCAGGGGGCTATGGCTACACCTTC